This TCR beta chain was captured in a study of T cells expressing NK-cell markers. General observations from the study: Among CD8+ T cells from roughly six donors, dominant NKG2C+ clonotypes accounted for roughly 1.0-7.0%.

Germline V lookup: CDR1 SGDLS, CDR2 YYNGEE. The CDR3 length is 16 residues. Comments on this clonotype: Its antigen remains unknown.

TCRdb reprocessed the 5' RACE reads; each CDR3 protein has one entry and no DNA is given. The sample's table shows hundreds of thousands of distinct CDR3 sequences. The rearrangement uses TRBV9 and TRBJ2-3; TCRdb names TRBD2, which stays unverified in the absence of DNA. This clonotype was obtained from a woman between 18 and 69 years old in good health. The sequenced sample was blood T cells: a sorted CD56 or NKG2C T cell subset, CD4+ or CD8+ T cells, or bulk PBMC T cells (not recorded which). CDR3 protein: CASSARTSGSPDTQYF. The full variable domain, rest sourced from reference TRBV9 and TRBJ2-3, is DSGVTQTPKHLITATGQRVTLRCSPRSGDLSVYWYQQSLDQGLQFLIQYYNGEERAKGNILERFSAQQFPDLHSELNLSSLELGDSALYFCASSARTSGSPDTQYFGPGTRLTVL.